This record concerns one TCR beta chain sequence. The entry originates in a study of blood T cells in healthy people across ages. In germline, CDR1 is SQVTM, CDR2 ANQGSEA. The V end lost 5 bases, the J end lost 0 bases, and 19 bases lay between the germline ends. This CDR3 spans 16 amino acids. A sample-barcoded 5' primer and a J-beta primer mix were used in a second PCR of roughly 7 to 12 cycles. From the 5' RACE reads, TCRdb called clonotypes with MiXCR, one entry per CDR3 protein. This table has 600,000 to 850,000 distinct CDR3 sequences, around 25% appearing once. These data were also reused for a study on T cells of mothers and their children.

The sample comprised blood. The sequence was collected from a boy between 10 and 17 years old in good health. The V and J genes are TRBV29-1 and TRBJ1-1, with D unresolved. The CDR3 region has the DNA TGCAGCGTTCTTAGGAACTCTAGGACCATGAACACTGAAGCTTTCTTT. Translation: CSVLRNSRTMNTEAFF.